These 29 T cell receptor beta chains were all obtained from the same sample, sequenced in a study of cytomegalovirus exposure and HLA in healthy donors. 60 Vbeta and 13 Jbeta primers were used in PCR. Libraries were prepared by immunoSEQ multiplex PCR; TCRdb keeps only in-frame clonotypes and omits some of them. The table includes some 100,000 clones, more than 65% detected once. Material: PBMCs. The receptors derive from a woman aged 50 to 65 in good health and CMV-seropositive.

The sample holds a few counts of this clone. The rearrangement links TRBV5-6 to TRBJ1-6; D not resolved. Germline V gene data show CDR1 as SGHDT and CDR2 as YYEEEE. The V end was cut by 7 bases, the J end by 7 bases, with 12 bases between. The CDR3 totals 13 residues. The CDR3 here is CASSKGVNSPLHF. CDR3 bases: TGTGCCAGCTCGAAGGGAGTAAATTCACCCCTCCACTTT.

V and J are TRBV9 and TRBJ1-2; 10 positions match TRBD1. CDR1 and CDR2 (germline): SGDLS, YYNGEE. Losses at the gene ends were 2 bases for V and 8 bases for J; bases not matched to a gene: 3. The CDR3 covers 13 residues. The DNA of the CDR3 is TGTGCCAGCAGCGTCGGGACAGGGGACGGCTACACCTTC. Residues: CASSVGTGDGYTF.

This clone has only one observation. This chain links TRBV11-2 with TRBJ1-1, with D perhaps TRBD1 (5 bases). Germline V gene data show CDR1 as SGHAT and CDR2 as FQNNGV. This CDR3 spans 12 amino acids. V lost 3 bases, J lost 6 bases, and 8 bases lay in between. CDR3 sequence reads: CASSFSGAEAFF. The CDR3 nucleotides are TGTGCCAGCAGCTTTTCGGGGGCTGAAGCTTTCTTT.

This clone showed up just a few times. This sequence joins TRBV5-1 and TRBJ2-5, with 12 positions matching TRBD1. Per germline, CDR1 SGHRS and CDR2 YFSETQ. The CDR3 has 17 residues. V dropped 4 bases and J dropped 4; count of bases not matched to a gene: 11. The CDR3: CASSHAPGTGGRETQYF. CDR3 nucleotides: TGCGCCAGCAGCCACGCCCCAGGGACAGGGGGCAGAGAGACCCAGTACTTC.

This sequence joins TRBV5-1 and TRBJ2-1; the D is unclear. The CDR3 has 15 amino acids. Trimming cost V 0 bases and J 5 bases, with 12 bases left between them. Germline V gives CDR1 SGHRS, CDR2 YFSETQ. The CDR3 is CASSLAGERHNEQFF. CDR3 DNA sequence: TGCGCCAGCAGCTTGGCGGGTGAACGCCACAATGAGCAGTTCTTC.

A few counts support this clone. The sample contains more than one DNA sequence encoding this CDR3. The chain couples TRBV19 to TRBJ1-1; a weak D match, TRBD1 (6 bases). Germline V gene lookup returns CDR1 LNHDA and CDR2 SQIVND (reference sequence). The CDR3 contains 13 residues. Trimming took off 6 bases at V and 3 bases at J, with 11 bases between the two ends. The CDR3 is CASSVKGDTEAFF. CDR3 DNA: TGTGCCAGTAGCGTAAAGGGGGACACTGAAGCTTTCTTT.

This chain uses TRBV6-5 with TRBJ1-2; D gene unclear. V shed 2 bases and J shed 3 bases, with 16 bases lying between them. The CDR3 is 16 amino acids. From germline, CDR1 is MNHEY and CDR2 SVGAGI. The CDR3 reads CASSYKSGGYDYGYTF. In nucleotides, the CDR3 is TGTGCCAGCAGTTACAAGTCGGGAGGGTATGACTATGGCTACACCTTC.

This chain links TRBV9 with TRBJ1-5, with a weak D call TRBD1 (5 bases). CDR1 and CDR2 (germline): SGDLS, YYNGEE. V dropped 4 bases and J dropped 0 bases, with 11 bases sitting between them. The CDR3 consists of 15 residues. The CDR3 here is CASSSGHSSNQPQHF. Written as DNA, the CDR3 is TGTGCCAGCAGCTCCGGACACAGTAGCAATCAGCCCCAGCATTTT.

The chain combines TRBV11-2 with TRBJ2-1; TRBD1 matches at 9 bases. CDR3 length: 15 amino acids. CDR1 and CDR2 from the germline V gene are SGHAT and FQNNGV. The junction had 5 bases not matched to a gene; V was cut back by 5 bases and J by 3 bases. The CDR3 DNA reads TGTGCCAGCAGCCCGGGACAGGGAAGCTACAATGAGCAGTTCTTC. Its protein product is CASSPGQGSYNEQFF. Looking up the rest from reference TRBV11-2 and TRBJ2-1 gives the full variable domain: EAGVAQSPRYKIIEKRQSVAFWCNPISGHATLYWYQQILGQGPKLLIQFQNNGVVDDSQLPKDRFSAERLKGVDSTLKIQPAKLEDSAVYLCASSPGQGSYNEQFFGPGTRLTVL.

The chain links TRBV11-1 to TRBJ2-5; the D is unclear. The end of the DNA is better explained by TRBJ2-7, so the J call may be wrong. Germline V gene sequence: CDR1 SGHAT, CDR2 FQDESV (reference sequence). CDR3 length: 14 residues. CDR3: CASTRALNSYEQYF. As DNA, the CDR3 is TGTGCCAGCACGCGAGCGCTAAACTCCTACGAGCAGTACTTC.

The genes are TRBV30 and TRBJ1-1; D gene ambiguous. The CDR3 is 10 amino acids. Trimming removed 3 bases at V and 10 bases at J, with 9 bases between. Germline V gene lookup returns CDR1 GTSNPN and CDR2 SVGIG (reference sequence). CDR3 sequence (DNA): TGTGCCTGGAGGAGCCCACCAGCTTTCTTT. It codes for CAWRSPPAFF.

This clone was recorded only once. J is TRBJ2-7 and V is TRBV5-1, with D possibly matching TRBD1 (5 bases). Germline lookup yields CDR1 SGHRS and CDR2 YFSETQ. V was trimmed by 0 bases and J by 6 bases, leaving 13 bases between them. The CDR3 totals 14 residues. The CDR3 DNA is TGCGCCAGCAGCTTGGAGGAGCTGGGGCGCGAGCAGTACTTC. Protein product: CASSLEELGREQYF.

This clone was seen a few times. V gene TRBV9 combines with J gene TRBJ1-1; D unresolved. V shed 6 bases and J shed 10 bases, with 16 bases lying between them. CDR1 is SGDLS, CDR2 YYNGEE, per germline. The CDR3 runs to 12 residues. The CDR3: CASTPMREGAFF. CDR3 nucleotides: TGTGCCAGCACCCCTATGCGGGAGGGAGCTTTCTTT.

This chain links TRBV5-1 with TRBJ1-2; D gene uncertain. V was shortened by 4 bases and J by 8 bases, with 21 bases between the two germline ends. CDR3 size: 15 residues. Germline V lookup: CDR1 SGHRS, CDR2 YFSETQ. DNA of the CDR3: TGCGCCAGCAGCGACGGGTTCGGCGGACTCATGGGCTACACCTTC. Protein sequence: CASSDGFGGLMGYTF.

The CDR3 coding sequence is TGTGCCAGCAGCTTGACAACAGGGAAGACCCAGTACTTC. Its translation: CASSLTTGKTQYF. This sequence joins TRBV5-6 and TRBJ2-5, with D tentatively TRBD1 (6 bases). Per the germline V gene, CDR1 is SGHDT and CDR2 is YYEEEE. The CDR3 has 13 residues. Trimming took off 1 base at V and 6 bases at J, with 10 bases between the two ends. The full variable domain, rest sourced from reference TRBV5-6 and TRBJ2-5, is DAGVTQSPTHLIKTRGQQVTLRCSPKSGHDTVSWYQQALGQGPQFIFQYYEEEERQRGNFPDRFSGHQFPNYSSELNVNALLLGDSALYLCASSLTTGKTQYFGPGTRLLVL.

The chain recombines TRBV27 with TRBJ2-7; 8 nucleotides align to TRBD1. The CDR3 has 14 amino acids. The V segment lost 2 bases and the J segment 6 bases; nucleotides outside the gene matches: 6. Germline CDR1 reads MNHEY; CDR2 reads SMNVEV (reference sequence). The CDR3 region has the DNA TGTGCCAGCAGTTTAAGGTCCACAGGGGGCGAGCAGTACTTC. It yields the protein CASSLRSTGGEQYF.

This clone came up once. The CDR3 sequence: CSVRYGTSGGDTQYF. CDR3 DNA: TGCAGCGTTAGGTACGGGACTAGCGGTGGAGATACGCAGTATTTT. V usage is TRBV29-1 and J usage is TRBJ2-3; 11 nucleotides align to TRBD2. J gave up 5 bases and V 5 bases, and 9 bases lay outside the gene matches. The CDR3 is made up of 15 amino acids. The V gene's germline CDR1 is SQVTM and CDR2 ANQGSEA.

There are a few counts of this clone. The rearrangement joins TRBV7-8 to TRBJ1-2, with 10 bases matching TRBD1. Per the germline V gene, CDR1 is SGHVS and CDR2 is FQNEAQ. There are 15 residues in the CDR3. The V segment lost 8 bases and the J segment 2 bases; nucleotides outside the gene matches: 8. This CDR3 reads CASWPGTGENYGYTF. In nucleotides, the CDR3 is TGTGCCAGCTGGCCCGGGACAGGGGAGAACTATGGCTACACCTTC.

The V and J genes are TRBV6-4 and TRBJ1-5; unclear D gene. The V end was cut by 3 bases, the J end by 2 bases, with 5 bases between. The CDR3 extends over 13 amino acids. Germline CDR1 and CDR2: MRHNA and SNTAGT. DNA for the CDR3: TGTGCCAGCAGTGAAACAGGCAATCAGCCCCAGCATTTT. It specifies CASSETGNQPQHF.

This rearrangement joins TRBV18 to TRBJ2-1; 10 bases are a match to TRBD1. The CDR3 has 15 amino acids. Losses at the gene ends were 6 bases for V and 2 bases for J; bases not matched to a gene: 4. Per germline, CDR1 KGHSH and CDR2 LQKENI. The CDR3 DNA is TGTGCCAGCTCTCCCGGGACAGGGGCCTACAATGAGCAGTTCTTC. This translates into CASSPGTGAYNEQFF.

The chain has TRBV5-1 and TRBJ2-1; 8 bases map to TRBD2. Germline values: CDR1 SGHRS, CDR2 YFSETQ. The CDR3 is made up of 15 amino acids. Losses at the gene ends were 4 bases for V and 8 bases for J; bases not matched to a gene: 11. CDR3 loop: CASSPPGGPNDEQFF. The CDR3 coding sequence is TGCGCCAGCAGCCCGCCGGGGGGGCCTAACGATGAGCAGTTCTTC.

This chain links TRBV18 with TRBJ1-1; D possibly corresponds to TRBD1 (6 bases). Germline V gives CDR1 KGHSH, CDR2 LQKENI. Trimming pared 6 bases from V and 0 bases from J, leaving 14 bases between. This CDR3 comprises 15 residues. The CDR3 nucleotides read TGTGCCAGCTCCGGGGGGGCAGGGATGAACACTGAAGCTTTCTTT. Its protein is CASSGGAGMNTEAFF.

The V and J genes are TRBV6-6 and TRBJ1-2; TRBD1 matches 10 bases. With 5 bases clipped from V and 4 bases from J, the junction kept 7 bases outside the gene matches. In germline, CDR1 is MNHNY, CDR2 SVGAGI (reference sequence). There are 15 residues in the CDR3. The CDR3 region has the DNA TGTGCCAGCAGTATCGGGACAGGGGTCGGCTATGGCTACACCTTC. This translates into CASSIGTGVGYGYTF.

The chain has TRBV5-4 and TRBJ2-5; D is possibly TRBD1 (5 bases). Trimming shortened V by 1 base and J by 3 bases, and 7 bases separated the two germline ends. Per the germline V gene, CDR1 is SGHNT and CDR2 is YYREEE (reference sequence). CDR3 length: 13 residues. DNA of the CDR3: TGTGCCAGCAGCTTGCCAGGGAAAGAGACCCAGTACTTC. Translation: CASSLPGKETQYF.

The chain carries TRBV7-3 and TRBJ2-2; 9 bases are a match to TRBD2. Looked up from germline, CDR1 is SGHTA and CDR2 is FQGTGA. The CDR3 extends over 15 amino acids. Losses at the gene ends were 3 bases for V and 7 bases for J; bases not matched to a gene: 6. CDR3 bases: TGTGCCAGCAGCTTGGGACTAGCTGGCAACGGGGAGCTGTTTTTT. The encoded protein is CASSLGLAGNGELFF. The full variable domain, its missing parts supplied by reference TRBV7-3 and TRBJ2-2, is GAGVSQTPSNKVTEKGKYVELRCDPISGHTALYWYRQSLGQGPEFLIYFQGTGAADDSGLPNDRFFAVRPEGSVSTLKIQRTERGDSAVYLCASSLGLAGNGELFFGEGSRLTVL.

The chain joins TRBV10-1 to TRBJ2-5; 7 bases agree with TRBD1. The germline CDR1 and CDR2 sequences are WNHNN and SYGVQD (reference sequence). With 4 bases clipped from V and 6 bases from J, the junction kept 5 bases outside the gene matches. The length of the CDR3 is 13 residues. CDR3 DNA: TGCGCCAGCAGTGCGACGACAGGGAAGACCCAGTACTTC. Amino acids: CASSATTGKTQYF.

The chain uses TRBV5-4 and TRBJ1-2; 8 nucleotides match TRBD1. Germline loops: CDR1 SGHNT, CDR2 YYREEE (reference sequence). The CDR3 runs to 15 residues. J lost 4 bases, V lost 0 bases, and 5 bases had no gene match. This CDR3 reads CASSLESGGVYGYTF. The CDR3 DNA follows: TGTGCCAGCAGCTTGGAATCAGGGGGCGTCTATGGCTACACCTTC. Using reference TRBV5-4 and TRBJ1-2 for the parts outside the CDR3, the full variable domain is ETGVTQSPTHLIKTRGQQVTLRCSSQSGHNTVSWYQQALGQGPQFIFQYYREEENGRGNFPPRFSGLQFPNYSSELNVNALELDDSALYLCASSLESGGVYGYTFGSGTRLTVV.

The chain carries TRBV4-1 and TRBJ2-7, with D perhaps TRBD1 (6 bases). The CDR3 sequence is 15 residues long. Germline-derived CDR1 and CDR2 are MGHRA and YSYEKL. V was pared by 1 base and J by 3 bases, with 13 bases between. The CDR3 loop reads CASSQGQDRVYEQYF. In nucleotides, the CDR3 is TGCGCCAGCAGCCAAGGACAGGATAGGGTCTACGAGCAGTACTTC.

The gene calls are TRBV30 and TRBJ1-1; 10 positions match TRBD1. CDR3 length equals 16 residues. V gave up 3 bases and J gave up 6 bases; unmatched junction bases: 13. Germline V gene lookup returns CDR1 GTSNPN and CDR2 SVGIG (reference sequence). The CDR3 DNA reads as TGTGCCTGGAGAGGACTGCCCGTAGGACAGGGGGCTGAAGCTTTCTTT. It is translated as CAWRGLPVGQGAEAFF.